Detailed here is one T cell receptor (beta chain). The target antigen is unknown. The length of the CDR3 is 15 residues. Per germline, CDR1 KGHSH and CDR2 LQKENI. Deletions cut 6 bases from V and 5 bases from J, with 19 bases between. These data belong to a study of cytomegalovirus exposure and HLA in healthy donors. Study context: The same platform was used for the 100 to 150 validation repertoires and the approximately 700 first-cohort repertoires, a later analysis reported. Findings of the study overall: Most TCR sequences showed up rarely, but some public TCRs showed up in many donors.

TCRdb keeps only in-frame clones here, not all; method: immunoSEQ multiplex PCR. The sample includes approximately 170,000 clones, approximately 80% seen only once; the top ten take approximately 2.4%. The origin of this receptor is a man in his thirties or forties in good health and CMV-seropositive. Sequences were obtained from PBMCs. The V and J genes are TRBV18 and TRBJ1-2; D perhaps matches TRBD1 (5 bases). The CDR3 here is CASSSTGETIYGYTF. The CDR3 DNA reads TGTGCCAGCTCTTCCACGGGGGAAACTATATATGGCTACACCTTC.